The 32 T cell receptor beta chains in this list originate from one sample, sequenced in a study of T cell repertoires in aging, cancer and after chemotherapy. TRB rearrangements spanning V, D and J were amplified using mixed TRB-A/B primers. TCRdb analysed the multiplex PCR reads with MiXCR anew, one entry per CDR3 protein. The repertoire holds 2,200 or so distinct CDR3 sequences, 34% seen once, with around 48% in the top ten. TCR beta rearrangements were amplified from peripheral blood genomic DNA. Sequencing was performed on blood. These receptors originate from a human donor with a blood cancer.

The CDR3 DNA is TGTGCCAGCTCACGGTCGGGGCCAGATACGCAGTATTTT. Translating it yields CASSRSGPDTQYF. V and J are TRBV18 and TRBJ2-3; either TRBD1 or TRBD2 may fit D (5 bases each). The CDR3 extends over 13 amino acids. Germline V lookup: CDR1 KGHSH, CDR2 LQKENI. V shed 4 bases and J shed 4 bases, with 9 bases lying between them.

The V call is TRBV7-4, the J call TRBJ2-1; possible D gene TRBD1, 6 bases. V was trimmed by 5 bases and J by 4 bases, leaving 9 bases between them. The CDR3 spans 13 residues. Per germline, CDR1 SGHVT and CDR2 SQSDAQ. DNA for the CDR3: TGTGCCAGCAGCAAGGACAGTTACAATGAGCAGTTCTTC. It specifies CASSKDSYNEQFF. The full variable domain, rest sourced from reference TRBV7-4 and TRBJ2-1, is GAGVSQSPRYKVAKRGRDVALRCDSISGHVTLYWYRQTLGQGSEVLTYSQSDAQRDKSGRPSGRFSAERPERSVSTLKIQRTEQGDSAVYLCASSKDSYNEQFFGPGTRLTVL.

The chain links TRBV12-3 or TRBV12-4 to TRBJ1-1; perhaps TRBD1 as D (5 bases). Trimming took 6 bases from V and 6 from J, leaving 17 bases between them. The CDR3 length is 14 residues. The CDR3 nucleotides read TGTGCCAGCAGCTACTTCCAGGGTATTCCTGAAGCTTTCTTT. This codes for CASSYFQGIPEAFF.

By sample share, this clonotype is large. The chain employs TRBV12-3 or TRBV12-4 and TRBJ2-7; 7 bases agree with TRBD1. There are 13 residues in the CDR3. Losses at the gene ends were 6 bases for V and 3 bases for J; bases not matched to a gene: 5. The CDR3 loop reads CASSRNRGYEQYF. CDR3 coding DNA: TGTGCCAGCAGCAGAAACAGGGGCTACGAGCAGTACTTC.

This clonotype was seen a handful of times. The chain carries TRBV30 and TRBJ1-1; D gene ambiguous. V shed 1 base and J shed 0 bases, with 15 bases lying between them. The CDR3 totals 16 residues. The germline V gene has CDR1 GTSNPN and CDR2 SVGIG (reference sequence). In DNA, the CDR3 is TGTGCCTGGAGTGGAGGGCTTTCCACGGTGAACACTGAAGCTTTCTTT. Amino acids: CAWSGGLSTVNTEAFF.

This chain uses TRBV6-6 with TRBJ1-5; D gene unclear. Per the germline V gene, CDR1 is MNHNY and CDR2 is SVGAGI (reference sequence). The germline V and J ends were trimmed by 2 bases and 6 bases, with 14 bases remaining between them. CDR3 size: 15 residues. The CDR3 region has the DNA TGTGCCAGCAGTTACGGGGTTGGAGGATCTCAGCCCCAGCATTTT. Its protein product is CASSYGVGGSQPQHF.

This clonotype was found a few times. The chain joins TRBV5-6 to TRBJ1-2, with D possibly being TRBD1 (6 bases). Looked up from germline, CDR1 is SGHDT and CDR2 is YYEEEE. Between the trimmed V and J ends, which lost 4 bases and 7 bases, there was a span of 14 bases. The CDR3 extends over 13 amino acids. CDR3 sequence: CASSRSGAPGYTF. As DNA, the CDR3 is TGTGCCAGCAGCCGCTCGGGGGCTCCTGGCTACACCTTC. Drawing the rest from reference TRBV5-6 and TRBJ1-2, the complete variable domain is DAGVTQSPTHLIKTRGQQVTLRCSPKSGHDTVSWYQQALGQGPQFIFQYYEEEERQRGNFPDRFSGHQFPNYSSELNVNALLLGDSALYLCASSRSGAPGYTFGSGTRLTVV.

This clonotype is judged medium-sized. V gene TRBV29-1 combines with J gene TRBJ2-5, with 10 bases lining up with TRBD2. J lost 5 bases, V lost 4 bases, and 1 base had no gene match. CDR3 size: 12 residues. CDR1 SQVTM and CDR2 ANQGSEA come from the germline V gene. CDR3 sequence reads: CSVGSGGETQYF. CDR3 coding DNA: TGCAGCGTTGGTAGCGGGGGGGAGACCCAGTACTTC.

This clonotype was recorded a few times. The CDR3 loop is CASSLGSSYNQPQHF. Written as DNA, the CDR3 is TGTGCCAGCAGCTTAGGGTCCAGCTACAATCAGCCCCAGCATTTT. The rearrangement joins TRBV7-2 to TRBJ1-5; no definite D call. Per germline, CDR1 SGHTA and CDR2 FQGNSA. The V and J ends lost 1 base and 3 bases respectively, with 10 bases between them. The CDR3 has 15 residues.

The rearrangement joins TRBV6-1 to TRBJ1-6, with D possibly being TRBD1 (6 bases). Per the germline V gene, CDR1 is MNHNS and CDR2 is SASEGT. V lost 0 bases to trimming and J lost 4 bases, with 10 bases between them. This CDR3 spans 16 amino acids. CDR3 nucleotides: TGTGCCAGCAGTGAAGCCTCCGGACAGTATAATTCACCCCTCCACTTT. Protein product: CASSEASGQYNSPLHF.

This clonotype was seen a few times. V usage is TRBV10-3 and J usage is TRBJ2-1; tentative D call: TRBD1 (8 bases). The germline V and J ends were trimmed by 6 bases and 8 bases, with 17 bases remaining between them. Per the germline V gene, CDR1 is ENHRY and CDR2 is SYGVKD. This CDR3 region has 14 residues. CDR3 DNA: TGTGCCATCAGACAGGGGGGGGTAGGCGATGAGCAGTTCTTC. Protein product: CAIRQGGVGDEQFF.

This clonotype was seen more than once but under ten times. The chain employs TRBV6-1 and TRBJ1-1; no definite D call. V was clipped by 4 bases and J by 2 bases, with 14 bases between them. From germline, CDR1 is MNHNS and CDR2 SASEGT. This CDR3 contains 15 residues. CDR3 residues: CASSGSTGINTEAFF. CDR3 nucleotides: TGTGCCAGCAGTGGATCGACTGGGATAAACACTGAAGCTTTCTTT.

The chain recombines TRBV10-3 with TRBJ2-2; 8 bases match TRBD1. This CDR3 is built from 18 residues. From germline, CDR1 is ENHRY and CDR2 SYGVKD. After removal of 3 bases from V and 0 bases from J, the junction contained 9 bases not matched to a gene. The CDR3 sequence is CAISDPVLTGANTGELFF. The CDR3 region has the DNA TGTGCCATCAGTGATCCGGTCTTGACAGGGGCGAACACCGGGGAGCTGTTTTTT.

This chain joins TRBV5-1 and TRBJ2-7, with 10 bases aligning to TRBD2. The CDR3 has 16 amino acids. V gave up 2 bases and J gave up 2 bases; unmatched junction bases: 7. From germline, CDR1 is SGHRS and CDR2 YFSETQ. The DNA of the CDR3 is TGCGCCAGCAGCTTCGAGCGGGGGGGTGGTGCCTACGAGCAGTACTTC. This sequence encodes CASSFERGGGAYEQYF.

The chain recombines TRBV24-1 with TRBJ1-4; TRBD1 agrees at 9 bases. Germline loops: CDR1 KGHDR, CDR2 SFDVKD. This CDR3 is 22 amino acids long. Trimming removed 1 base from V and 2 bases from J; junction bases left unmatched: 19. CDR3 protein: CATSDLEERDRGFVGTNEKLFF. DNA for the CDR3: TGTGCCACCAGTGATTTAGAGGAGCGAGACAGGGGGTTTGTTGGTACTAATGAAAAACTGTTTTTT.

This clonotype was seen only a few times. This chain connects TRBV12-3 or TRBV12-4 to TRBJ2-5; 8 bases fit TRBD2. V was clipped by 5 bases and J by 1 base; unmatched bases: 6. This CDR3 is 15 amino acids long. The CDR3 spells CASSPRGALQETQYF. The DNA of the CDR3 is TGTGCCAGCAGTCCGCGGGGGGCTCTCCAAGAGACCCAGTACTTC.

The chain joins TRBV19 to TRBJ1-1; D not resolved. Trimming took off 9 bases at V and 1 base at J, with 15 bases between the two ends. This CDR3 contains 14 residues. From germline, CDR1 is LNHDA and CDR2 SQIVND (reference sequence). CDR3 region: CASSSPPTNTEAFF. The DNA for the CDR3 is TGTGCCAGCAGCTCGCCCCCCACGAACACTGAAGCTTTCTTT. The whole variable domain, filled in from reference TRBV19 and TRBJ1-1, reads DGGITQSPKYLFRKEGQNVTLSCEQNLNHDAMYWYRQDPGQGLRLIYYSQIVNDFQKGDIAEGYSVSREKKESFPLTVTSAQKNPTAFYLCASSSPPTNTEAFFGQGTRLTVV.

Remarks on this clonotype: At one boundary the junction diverges from the germline segment, which might be a read error. This sequence joins TRBV5-4 and TRBJ1-1; 7 bases are shared with TRBD1. From germline, CDR1 is SGHNT and CDR2 YYREEE (reference sequence). The CDR3 loop spans 14 amino acids. Here the CDR3 reads CASTLGQPSGEAFF. The CDR3 DNA reads TGCGCCAGCACCCTGGGACAGCCAAGTGGGGAAGCTTTCTTT.

The gene calls are TRBV27 and TRBJ2-5; 8 bases match TRBD2. In germline, CDR1 is MNHEY, CDR2 SMNVEV (reference sequence). After removal of 6 bases from V and 7 bases from J, the junction contained 4 bases not matched to a gene. This CDR3 contains 12 residues. The CDR3 DNA is TGTGCCAGCAGCCCAACTAGCGGGACCCAGTACTTC. Protein sequence: CASSPTSGTQYF.

This chain joins TRBV20-1 and TRBJ1-5; D unresolved. V lost 5 bases and J 1 base, leaving 6 bases between the germline ends. Looked up from germline, CDR1 is DFQATT and CDR2 is SNEGSKA (reference sequence). The CDR3 runs 12 residues. The CDR3 DNA reads as TGCAGTGCTGCACAGAGCAATCAGCCCCAGCATTTT. Residues: CSAAQSNQPQHF.

By sample fraction, this clonotype is medium-sized. The chain carries TRBV6-1 and TRBJ2-3; 13 nucleotides match TRBD2. CDR1 MNHNS and CDR2 SASEGT come from the germline V gene. Trimming at V came to 7 bases and at J to 4 bases, leaving 11 bases not matched to a gene. The CDR3 contains 17 residues. CDR3 sequence reads: CASTPNGLAGVSDTQYF. The CDR3 DNA is TGTGCCAGCACCCCCAACGGACTAGCGGGGGTTTCAGATACGCAGTATTTT.

This chain connects TRBV6-1 to TRBJ2-7; D is uncertain. The germline V gene encodes CDR1 MNHNS and CDR2 SASEGT. Trimming left V 6 bases short and J 0 bases short, with 12 bases between. This CDR3 is 14 amino acids long. DNA for the CDR3: TGTGCCAGCAGAGAGTTCCTTAGCTCCTACGAGCAGTACTTC. The encoded protein is CASREFLSSYEQYF.

The chain recombines TRBV5-4 with TRBJ1-5; D uncertain. V lost 4 bases, J lost 0 bases, and 8 bases lay in between. Germline assignment: CDR1 SGHNT and CDR2 YYREEE (reference sequence). The CDR3 loop spans 14 amino acids. In DNA form, the CDR3 reads TGTGCCAGCAGCCGACGGAATAGCAATCAGCCCCAGCATTTT. Its translation: CASSRRNSNQPQHF.

This clonotype was detected a few times. The V gene is TRBV20-1, the J gene TRBJ2-3; D is unclear. The V end was cut by 7 bases, the J end by 2 bases, with 16 bases between. CDR3 length equals 14 residues. Germline lookup yields CDR1 DFQATT and CDR2 SNEGSKA (reference sequence). In nucleotides, the CDR3 is TGCAGTGGGACCAAGCTTCTCCCCACAGATACGCAGTATTTT. This sequence encodes CSGTKLLPTDTQYF.

V gene TRBV12-3 or TRBV12-4 combines with J gene TRBJ2-7; 7 nucleotides align to TRBD1. This CDR3 has 16 residues. J gave up 2 bases and V 6 bases, and 13 bases lay outside the gene matches. In DNA, the CDR3 is TGTGCCAGCAGACAGGGACAGCGAAAAGGCCCCTACGAGCAGTACGTC. This encodes CASRQGQRKGPYEQYV.

V usage is TRBV7-2 and J usage is TRBJ2-7; D gene uncertain. The V gene lost 0 bases and the J gene lost 0 bases, with 3 bases spanning the gap. CDR1 SGHTA and CDR2 FQGNSA come from the germline V gene. This CDR3 is built from 13 residues. The CDR3 DNA is TGTGCCAGCAGCTTAGCCTCCTCCTACGAGCAGTACTTC. Protein: CASSLASSYEQYF.

This sequence joins TRBV20-1 and TRBJ2-5; D is undetermined. V was clipped by 6 bases and J by 2 bases, with 13 bases between them. This CDR3 region has 13 residues. Germline V gene lookup returns CDR1 DFQATT and CDR2 SNEGSKA (reference sequence). CDR3 protein: CSAETREQETQYF. As DNA, the CDR3 is TGCAGTGCCGAAACCCGTGAACAAGAGACCCAGTACTTC.

The count of this clonotype is one. This chain joins TRBV20-1 and TRBJ1-2; perhaps TRBD1 as D (6 bases). Germline V lookup: CDR1 DFQATT, CDR2 SNEGSKA (reference sequence). The CDR3 extends over 11 amino acids. Trimming took off 4 bases at V and 6 bases at J, with 9 bases between the two ends. In nucleotides, the CDR3 is TGCAGTGCTACGGGGGCAGATGGCTACACCTTC. Its protein product is CSATGADGYTF.

This rearrangement joins TRBV11-2 to TRBJ2-1, with D possibly called TRBD1 or TRBD2 (6 bases each). This CDR3 contains 16 residues. V lost 3 bases and J 4 bases, leaving 16 bases between the germline ends. The germline V gene encodes CDR1 SGHAT and CDR2 FQNNGV. CDR3 sequence: CASSFRGDPSYNEQFF. CDR3 nucleotide sequence: TGTGCCAGCAGCTTTAGGGGGGATCCCTCTTACAATGAGCAGTTCTTC.

Relative to its sample, this clonotype is medium-sized (0.01 to 0.1%). The V and J genes are TRBV18 and TRBJ1-2, with D uncertain. The CDR3 runs 13 residues. V lost 0 bases and J lost 3, with 5 bases in between. The germline V gene has CDR1 KGHSH and CDR2 LQKENI. For the CDR3, the DNA is TGTGCCAGCTCACCACCGGAATACTATGGCTACACCTTC. Its protein is CASSPPEYYGYTF.

This clonotype is termed medium-sized. The V call is TRBV6-5, the J call TRBJ1-2; D is uncertain. The CDR3 is 13 amino acids. Trimming took 5 bases from V and 4 from J, leaving 11 bases between them. Germline values: CDR1 MNHEY, CDR2 SVGAGI. The CDR3 DNA sequence: TGTGCCAGCAGTAAGGACGGGTTCTATGGCTACACCTTC. It codes for CASSKDGFYGYTF.

By its share, this clonotype is medium-sized. This chain links TRBV10-3 with TRBJ1-6; 9 bases fit TRBD1. The germline V gene has CDR1 ENHRY and CDR2 SYGVKD. This CDR3 has 15 residues. With V trimmed by 0 bases and J by 7 bases, 1 base remained unmatched. CDR3 in amino acids: CAISESGTGNSPLHF. The CDR3 DNA follows: TGTGCCATCAGTGAGTCCGGGACAGGGAATTCACCCCTCCACTTT.